This T cell receptor beta chain is from a study of CD8 T cells in Susac syndrome. Background on the study: Patients with Susac syndrome were therapy-naive, on corticosteroids, or on intravenous immunoglobulin alone at the time that blood was drawn. Study results and limitations: Clonal expansion was not seen in any Susac syndrome CD4+ T cell repertoire.

The RNA, about 0.45 to 1 ug, was put through reverse transcription using random hexamers. TCRdb analysed the immunoSEQ multiplex PCR reads with MiXCR anew, one entry per CDR3 protein. This sample carries about 150,000 distinct CDR3 sequences, 95% of them seen once, and the ten largest clones take roughly 0.16%. Susac syndrome patients met recently defined diagnostic criteria for definite or probable disease. Through negative isolation, CD4+ and CD8+ T cells were obtained, while TEMRA cells were enriched using FACS. Note on this clonotype: Its antigen is not identified.

The CDR3 consists of 12 residues. Trimming cost V 1 base and J 5 bases, with 5 bases left between them. Germline loops: CDR1 LGHDT, CDR2 YNNKEL (reference sequence). The genes are TRBV3-1 and TRBJ1-1; D unclear. This clonotype was sampled from a human donor with Susac syndrome. Sequencing was carried out using CD4+ T cells from PBMCs. DNA for the CDR3: TGTGCCAGCAGCCAAGCCGGTACTGAAGCTTTCTTT. Amino acid sequence: CASSQAGTEAFF.